This record concerns one T cell receptor beta chain sequence. Its target antigen remains unknown. No much larger clone exists at a distance of one base, and base qualities are not known. The library came from RT-PCR. TCRdb names NextSeq 550 as the instrument used. TCRdb passed the public sequencing reads through fastp at Q25 and MiXCR, retaining productive beta sequences. A single entry per CDR3 protein holds the most common genes and DNA from its merged rows. The sample table lists 150,000 or so distinct CDR3 sequences, roughly 22% of them with a count of one. The ten top clones hold roughly 26% of the sample. The entry originates in a study of patients and donors after allogeneic stem cell transplantation (dated by TCRdb to 2018 to 2020). Including the terminal cysteine and phenylalanine, the CDR3 comprises 15 residues. The DNA shown is the 45-base CDR3, in frame from base 1. The germline V and J ends show losses of 2 bases and 4 bases respectively, and no gene match explains 6 bases of the junction. According to the germline V gene, CDR1 reads LGHNA and CDR2 reads YSLEER.

The sample taken for sequencing was blood, either unsorted or a sorted T cell fraction (not recorded which). Rearrangement joined TRBV4-3 to TRBJ1-1; a stretch of 8 junction bases matches TRBD1. This receptor was obtained from a human donor who was either an allogeneic HSCT recipient or a stem cell or donor lymphocyte infusion donor (not recorded which). It is not recorded whose cells these are; they may come from a transplant donor. At the DNA level, the sequence is TGCGCCAGCAGCCAAACGACAGGGGCAGTCACTGAAGCTTTCTTT. It is translated as CASSQTTGAVTEAFF.